Sequencing of this TCR beta chain was carried out in a study of T cells in Graves' hyperthyroidism and ophthalmopathy. Study as a whole: Peripheral blood specimens were obtained at initial diagnosis, prior to any treatment.

Amplified TCR beta CDR3 regions derived from RNA transcripts. HTBI primers were employed in a first-round RT-PCR of the TCR CDR3. TCRdb re-called the multiplex PCR reads with MiXCR, one entry per CDR3 protein. The repertoire holds 500,000 to 600,000 distinct CDR3 sequences, with roughly 17% as singletons. This clonotype was found many times. Disease duration under 2 months; hyperthyroidism patients were aged 18 to 65. The diagnoses drew upon clinical symptoms, serum thyroxine and TRAb, thyroid ultrasound and orbital computed tomography. From germline, CDR1 is SEHNR and CDR2 FQNEAQ (reference sequence). V was cut by 0 bases and J by 1 base, with 7 bases left in between. This CDR3 contains 16 residues.

The TCR originated in a woman between 18 and 29 years old with Graves' hyperthyroidism. This sequence joins TRBV7-9 and TRBJ2-6; D gene unclear. Sequenced material: blood. CDR3 bases: TGTGCCAGCAGCTTAGCGTTAAGGTCTGGGGCCAACGTCCTGACTTTC. Amino acid sequence: CASSLALRSGANVLTF. Full variable domain (rest looked up from reference TRBV7-9 and TRBJ2-6): DTGVSQNPRHKITKRGQNVTFRCDPISEHNRLYWYRQTLGQGPEFLTYFQNEAQLEKSRLLSDRFSAERPKGSFSTLEIQRTEQGDSAMYLCASSLALRSGANVLTFGAGSRLTVL.